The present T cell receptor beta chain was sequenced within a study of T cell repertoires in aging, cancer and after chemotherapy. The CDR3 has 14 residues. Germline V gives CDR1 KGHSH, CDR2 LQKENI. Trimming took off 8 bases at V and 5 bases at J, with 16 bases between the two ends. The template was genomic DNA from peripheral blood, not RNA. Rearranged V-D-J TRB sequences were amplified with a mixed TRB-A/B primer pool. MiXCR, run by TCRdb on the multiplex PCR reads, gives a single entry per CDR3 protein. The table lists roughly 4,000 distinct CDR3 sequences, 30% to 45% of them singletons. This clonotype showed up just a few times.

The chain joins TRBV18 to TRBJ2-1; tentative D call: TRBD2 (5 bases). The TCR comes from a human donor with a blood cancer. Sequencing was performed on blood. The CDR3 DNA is TGTGCCAGCCCCCCCCCCACCGGGGACAATGAGCAGTTCTTC. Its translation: CASPPPTGDNEQFF.